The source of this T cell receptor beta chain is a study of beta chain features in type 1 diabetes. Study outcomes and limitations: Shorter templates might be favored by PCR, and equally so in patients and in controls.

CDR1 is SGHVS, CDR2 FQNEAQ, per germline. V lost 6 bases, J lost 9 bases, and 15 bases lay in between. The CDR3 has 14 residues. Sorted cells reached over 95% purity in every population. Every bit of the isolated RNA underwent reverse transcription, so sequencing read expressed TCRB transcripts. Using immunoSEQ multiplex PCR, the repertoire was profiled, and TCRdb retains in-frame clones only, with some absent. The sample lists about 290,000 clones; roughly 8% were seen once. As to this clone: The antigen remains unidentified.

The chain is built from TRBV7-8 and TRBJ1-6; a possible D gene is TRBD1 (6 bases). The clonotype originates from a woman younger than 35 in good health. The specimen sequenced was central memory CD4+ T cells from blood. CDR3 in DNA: TGTGCCAGCAGTTTGCAGGGGTCGGGTTCACCCCTCCACTTT. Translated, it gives CASSLQGSGSPLHF.